Here is one T cell receptor beta chain with its context. The antigen is not known. This sample is drawn from a study of cytomegalovirus exposure and HLA in healthy donors. Profiling relied on immunoSEQ multiplex PCR, and the TCRdb table lists in-frame clones only, not all of them. The sample shows some 140,000 clones, 80% to 90% of them seen only once. The ends were cut back, 2 bases at V and 4 bases at J, with 9 bases in the middle. The length of the CDR3 is 14 residues. Germline V gene sequence: CDR1 SNHLY, CDR2 FYNNEI. Findings of the study overall: It was reportedly the case that the classifier diagnosed cytomegalovirus status with high specificity and sensitivity. In vitro assays verified that three CMV-associated chains recognized CMV antigens specifically.

The chain carries TRBV2 and TRBJ2-1, with D perhaps TRBD1 (5 bases). Sequences were obtained from PBMCs. The clonotype originates from a woman aged 18-29 years in good health and CMV-seropositive. The CDR3 here is CASSEPKGYNEQFF. Written as DNA, the CDR3 is TGTGCCAGCAGTGAACCTAAGGGGTACAATGAGCAGTTCTTC.